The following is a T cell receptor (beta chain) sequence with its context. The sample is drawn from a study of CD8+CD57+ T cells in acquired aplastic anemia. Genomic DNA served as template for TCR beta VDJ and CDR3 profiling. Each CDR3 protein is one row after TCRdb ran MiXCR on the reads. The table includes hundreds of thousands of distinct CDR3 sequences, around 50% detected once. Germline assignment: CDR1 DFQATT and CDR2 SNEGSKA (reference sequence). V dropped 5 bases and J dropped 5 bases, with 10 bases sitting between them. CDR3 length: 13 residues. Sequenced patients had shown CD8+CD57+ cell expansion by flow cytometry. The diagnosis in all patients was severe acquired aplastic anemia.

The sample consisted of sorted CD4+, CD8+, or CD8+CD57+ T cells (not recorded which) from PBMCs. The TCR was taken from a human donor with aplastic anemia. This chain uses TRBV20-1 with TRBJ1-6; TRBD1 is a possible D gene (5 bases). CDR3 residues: CSAPVQDNSPLHF. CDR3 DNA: TGCAGTGCTCCCGTACAGGATAATTCACCCCTCCACTTT.